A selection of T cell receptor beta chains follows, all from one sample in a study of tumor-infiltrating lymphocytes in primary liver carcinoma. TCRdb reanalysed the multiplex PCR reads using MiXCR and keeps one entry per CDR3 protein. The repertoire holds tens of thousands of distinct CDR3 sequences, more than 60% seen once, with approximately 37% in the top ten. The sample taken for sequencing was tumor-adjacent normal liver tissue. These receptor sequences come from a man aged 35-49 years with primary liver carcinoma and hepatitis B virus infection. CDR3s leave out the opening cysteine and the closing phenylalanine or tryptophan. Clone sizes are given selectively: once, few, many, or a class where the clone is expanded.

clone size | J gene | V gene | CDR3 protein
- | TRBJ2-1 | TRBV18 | ASSPFDCNEQF
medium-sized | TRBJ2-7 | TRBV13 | ASSLSYSYEQY
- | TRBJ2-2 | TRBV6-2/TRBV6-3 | ISSYSSDTGELC
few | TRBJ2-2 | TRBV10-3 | AIKVTANTGELL
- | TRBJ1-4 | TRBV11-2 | ASSRPGIGERPF
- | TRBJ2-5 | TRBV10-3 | SISERRGETQY
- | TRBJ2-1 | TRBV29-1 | STPDGGRIGEQF
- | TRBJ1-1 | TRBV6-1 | ASSESEGQGSNTEAF
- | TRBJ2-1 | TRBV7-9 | ASSDSVFEDNEQF
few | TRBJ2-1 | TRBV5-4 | TSSSRTSGRYNEQF
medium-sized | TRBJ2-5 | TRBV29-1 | SVTRDRGGETQY
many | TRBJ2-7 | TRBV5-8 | ASSLVSSHEQY
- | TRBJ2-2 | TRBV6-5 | ATGVRTENTGELI
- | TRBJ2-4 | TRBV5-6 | ASSTQGLAKNIQY
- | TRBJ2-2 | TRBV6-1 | ASIESGRGTGELF
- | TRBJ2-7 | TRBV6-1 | ASSEGQGQYEQY
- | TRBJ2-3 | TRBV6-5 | ASSSLPLSGGRDTQY
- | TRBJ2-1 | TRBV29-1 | SVRGAGERPWNEQF
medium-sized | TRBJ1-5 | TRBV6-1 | ASSADQPQH
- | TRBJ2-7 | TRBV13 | ASSLGGEGGGWQY
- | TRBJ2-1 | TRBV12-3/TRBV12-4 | ASSLGHGRLGQL
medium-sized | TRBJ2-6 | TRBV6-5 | ASSQRGPGANVLT
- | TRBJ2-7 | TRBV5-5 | ASGFDIRPPYEQY
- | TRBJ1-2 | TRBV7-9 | TSTQAIGYGYT
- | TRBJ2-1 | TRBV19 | ASHVLAGAGYNEQF
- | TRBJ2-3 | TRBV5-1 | ASSFIAGPEDMQY
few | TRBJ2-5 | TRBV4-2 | ASSQDGTGGQETQY
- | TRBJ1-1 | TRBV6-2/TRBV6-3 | ATRTWGLGSEAF
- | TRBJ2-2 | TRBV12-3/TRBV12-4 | ASSNSVGTRELF
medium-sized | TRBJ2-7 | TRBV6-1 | ASSWDTSYEQY
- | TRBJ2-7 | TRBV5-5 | ARSLVPHEGEQY
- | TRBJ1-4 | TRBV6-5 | ASRPGTGKVFLATNEKLF
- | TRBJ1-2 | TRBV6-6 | ASSWIQGARGYN
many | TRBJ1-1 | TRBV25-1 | ASSRLNTEAF
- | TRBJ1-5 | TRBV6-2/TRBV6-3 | ANRAGTTLHSNQPQH
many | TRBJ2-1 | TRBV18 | ASSPFSGVSYNEQF
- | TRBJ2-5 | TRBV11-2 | ARTLRLAGDSSETQY
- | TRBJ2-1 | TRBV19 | ASSTALAAYNEQF
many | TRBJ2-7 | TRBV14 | ASSPKEAYEQY
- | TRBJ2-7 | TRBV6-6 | VSSYSGLAGLSSYEQY
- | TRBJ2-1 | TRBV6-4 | ASSGQNHNGQF
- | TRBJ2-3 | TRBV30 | AWSHWEVPDTQY
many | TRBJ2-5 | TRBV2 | ASSRLAAGQETQY
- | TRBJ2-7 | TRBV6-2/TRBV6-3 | AISADRHYEQY
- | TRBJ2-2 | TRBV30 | ARNWLAGGTGELF
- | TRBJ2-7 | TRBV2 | ASRKAHTYEQY
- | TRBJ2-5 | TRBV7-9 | ASGSLLAGGPARETQY
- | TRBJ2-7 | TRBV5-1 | ASSIGRVDKQY
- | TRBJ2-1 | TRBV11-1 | TSSIGKGSGASRFGNEQF
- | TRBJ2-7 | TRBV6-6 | ASSYSGLAGSGSYEQY
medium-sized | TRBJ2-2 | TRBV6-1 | ASKPSGNTGELF
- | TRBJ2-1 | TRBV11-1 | ANSIGKTSGASRFGNEQF
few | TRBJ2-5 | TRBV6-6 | ASSYQSEETQY
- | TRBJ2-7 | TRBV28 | ANSLWREGTYEQY
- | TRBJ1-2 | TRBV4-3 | VSSQAEAGRNYGYT
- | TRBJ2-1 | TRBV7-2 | ASSLAASGRRL
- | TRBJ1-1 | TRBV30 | VRTSGGSTEAF
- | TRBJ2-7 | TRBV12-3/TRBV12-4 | ASSLDLGTSVCEQY